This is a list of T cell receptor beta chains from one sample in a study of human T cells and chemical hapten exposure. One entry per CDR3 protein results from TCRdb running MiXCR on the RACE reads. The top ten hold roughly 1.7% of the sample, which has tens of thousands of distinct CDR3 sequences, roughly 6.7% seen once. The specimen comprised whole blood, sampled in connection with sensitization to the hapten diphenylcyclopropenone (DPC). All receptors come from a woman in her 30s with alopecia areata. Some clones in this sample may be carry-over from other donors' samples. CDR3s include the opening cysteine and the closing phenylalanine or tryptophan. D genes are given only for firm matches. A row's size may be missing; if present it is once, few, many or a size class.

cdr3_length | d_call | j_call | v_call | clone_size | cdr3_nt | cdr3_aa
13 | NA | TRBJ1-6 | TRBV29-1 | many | TGCAGCGCCGGAGCCGACTATAATTCACCCCTCCACTTT | CSAGADYNSPLHF
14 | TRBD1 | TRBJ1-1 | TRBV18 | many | TGTGCCAGCTCACGGGAAACAGGGGCCACTGAAGCTTTCTTT | CASSRETGATEAFF
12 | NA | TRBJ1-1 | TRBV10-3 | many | TGTGCCATCAGTGCCCTTGAGGGTGAAGCTTTCTTT | CAISALEGEAFF
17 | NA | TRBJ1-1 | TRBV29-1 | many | TGCAGCGTTGAATTTCTGAGAAAGGGGCTGGTGAACACTGAAGCTTTCTTT | CSVEFLRKGLVNTEAFF
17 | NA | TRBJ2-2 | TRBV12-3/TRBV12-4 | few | TGTGCCAGCACCCGGGGGGCACAGGGGCTGGTCGCCGGGGAGCTGTTTTTT | CASTRGAQGLVAGELFF
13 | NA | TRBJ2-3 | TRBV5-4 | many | TGTGCCAGCAGCTTGGTGCTAAGAGATACGCAGTATTTT | CASSLVLRDTQYF
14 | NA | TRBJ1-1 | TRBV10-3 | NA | TGTGCCATCAGTGACTTGATGGTGGCAAGTGAAGCTTTCTTT | CAISDLMVASEAFF
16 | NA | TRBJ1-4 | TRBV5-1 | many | TGCGCCAGCAGCTTGGAGCAGCCCTCAACTAATGAAAAACTGTTTTTT | CASSLEQPSTNEKLFF
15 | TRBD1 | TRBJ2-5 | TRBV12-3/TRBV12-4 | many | TGTGCCAGCAGCCTAACTAGGACAGGGGGCGAGACCCAGTACTTC | CASSLTRTGGETQYF
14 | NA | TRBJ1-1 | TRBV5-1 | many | TGCGCCAGCAGCTTGGGGCTGATGAACACTGAAGCTTTCTTT | CASSLGLMNTEAFF
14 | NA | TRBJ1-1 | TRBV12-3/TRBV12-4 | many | TGTGCCAGCAGTTGGGGACGGAAGAACACTGAAGCTTTCTTT | CASSWGRKNTEAFF
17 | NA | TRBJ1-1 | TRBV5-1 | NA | TGCGCCAGCAGCTTGGAACCGGGAATCCCCGAAGGGACTGAAGCTTTCTTT | CASSLEPGIPEGTEAFF
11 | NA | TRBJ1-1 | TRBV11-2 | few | TGTGCCAGCAGCCCAAGACACGAAGCTTTCTTT | CASSPRHEAFF
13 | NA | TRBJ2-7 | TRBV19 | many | TGTGCCAGTAGTATCGCAGGGAACTACGAGCAGTACTTC | CASSIAGNYEQYF
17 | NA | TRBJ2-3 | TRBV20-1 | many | TGCAGTGCTAGAGATAGGGGGGGACGGTCCGATGCAGATACGCAGTATTTT | CSARDRGGRSDADTQYF
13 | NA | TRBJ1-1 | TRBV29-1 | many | TGCAGCTCCGCAGGGGAGGTGGGCACTGAAGCTTTCTTT | CSSAGEVGTEAFF
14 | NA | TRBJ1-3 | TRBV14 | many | TGTGCCAGCAGTAACAGGGAACCCGGAAACACCATATATTTT | CASSNREPGNTIYF
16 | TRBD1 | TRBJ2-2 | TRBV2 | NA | TGTGCCAGCAGCAAGGACAGGCCAAAGAACACCGAGGAGCTGTTTTTT | CASSKDRPKNTEELFF
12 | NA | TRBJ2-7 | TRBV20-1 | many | TGCAGTGCTAGACAGGGTGTTTACGAGCAGTACTTC | CSARQGVYEQYF
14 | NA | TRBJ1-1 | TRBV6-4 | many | TGTGCCAGTCCCCGTCCGAGAATGAACACTGAAGCTTTCTTT | CASPRPRMNTEAFF
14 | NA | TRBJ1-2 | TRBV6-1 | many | TGTGCCAGCAGTGAAGCTGCACAGAACTATGGCTACACCTTC | CASSEAAQNYGYTF
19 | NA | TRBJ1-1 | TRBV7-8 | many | TGTGCCAGCAGCTTACGGCCTCGCGGGACGAGTCCCCGCGACACTGAAGCTTTCTTT | CASSLRPRGTSPRDTEAFF
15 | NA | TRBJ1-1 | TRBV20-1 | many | TGCAGTGCGGACGTTCCGGGTAGGGGAAGCACTGAAGCTTTCTTT | CSADVPGRGSTEAFF
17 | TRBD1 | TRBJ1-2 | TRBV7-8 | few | TGTGCCAGCAGCTTAGAAGGACAGGGAAGGAGATCCTATGGCTACACCTTC | CASSLEGQGRRSYGYTF
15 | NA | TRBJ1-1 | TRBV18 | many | TGTGCCAGCTCACCACCGGGGCAAGCGAACACTGAAGCTTTCTTT | CASSPPGQANTEAFF
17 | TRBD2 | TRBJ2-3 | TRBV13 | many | TGTGCCAGCAGGTTGGGCCCGGGTGGAAGCGGGGGAGATACGCAGTATTTT | CASRLGPGGSGGDTQYF
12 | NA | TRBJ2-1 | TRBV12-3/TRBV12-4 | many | TGTGCCAGCAGTTTAAAGTACAATGAGCAGTTCTTC | CASSLKYNEQFF
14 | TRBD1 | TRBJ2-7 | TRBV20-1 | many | TGCAGTGCCCAGGACAGGGGGCGAGGATACGAGCAGTACTTC | CSAQDRGRGYEQYF
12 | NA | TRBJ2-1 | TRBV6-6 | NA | TGTGCCAGCAGTTACTGGGAGGATGAGCAGTTCTTC | CASSYWEDEQFF
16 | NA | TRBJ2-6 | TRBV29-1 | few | TGCAGCGTTACGGGCAGAGAGAGCTCTGGGGCCAACGTCCTGACTTTC | CSVTGRESSGANVLTF
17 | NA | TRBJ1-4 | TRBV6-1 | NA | TGTGCCAGCAGTGGATCCCGACGGGACGGTTGGAATGAAAAACTGTTTTTT | CASSGSRRDGWNEKLFF
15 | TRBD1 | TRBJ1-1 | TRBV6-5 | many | TGTGCCAGCAGTTACTCATCAGGGGGTAAGGCTGAAGCTTTCTTT | CASSYSSGGKAEAFF
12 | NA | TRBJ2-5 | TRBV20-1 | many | TGCAGTGCTAGAGCCGAGGGATGGACCCAGTACTTC | CSARAEGWTQYF
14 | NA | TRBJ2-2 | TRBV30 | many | TGTGCCTGGAGTCAGGGACCGAACACCGGGGAGCTGTTTTTT | CAWSQGPNTGELFF
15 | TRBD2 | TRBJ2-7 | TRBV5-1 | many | TGCGCCAGCAGCCAACTAGCGGGGGGCTCCTACGAGCAGTACTTC | CASSQLAGGSYEQYF
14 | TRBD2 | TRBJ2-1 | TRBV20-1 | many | TGCAGTGCTAGAGATACGGGGGGGCGTATTGAGCAGTTCTTC | CSARDTGGRIEQFF